The 8 T cell receptor beta chains presented below share a single source sample, sequenced in a study of T cells in Graves' hyperthyroidism and ophthalmopathy. TCR beta CDR3 sequences were amplified from RNA transcripts. HTBI primers were employed in a first-round RT-PCR of the TCR CDR3. MiXCR, run by TCRdb on the multiplex PCR reads, gives a single entry per CDR3 protein. Among fewer than 200,000 distinct CDR3 sequences listed, about 17% were seen once. Sequenced material: blood. These receptors all come from a woman aged 45-59 years with Graves' hyperthyroidism.

CDR3 bases: TGTGCCAGCAGCTTAGATCTTAGGGTCACCGGGGAGCTGTTTTTT. Its translation: CASSLDLRVTGELFF. The chain recombines TRBV11-2 with TRBJ2-2, with no clear D. The CDR3 is 15 residues long. Trimming removed 0 bases from V and 4 bases from J, with 9 bases in between. Germline CDR1 is SGHAT and CDR2 is FQNNGV. Complete variable domain (other parts from reference TRBV11-2 and TRBJ2-2): EAGVAQSPRYKIIEKRQSVAFWCNPISGHATLYWYQQILGQGPKLLIQFQNNGVVDDSQLPKDRFSAERLKGVDSTLKIQPAKLEDSAVYLCASSLDLRVTGELFFGEGSRLTVL.

CDR3 sequence: CASSRDRRTALHF. In DNA, the CDR3 is TGCGCCAGCAGCCGAGATAGGCGGACAGCCCTCCACTTT. The V gene is TRBV4-1, the J gene TRBJ1-6, with D perhaps matching TRBD1 (6 bases). The CDR3 extends over 13 amino acids. Trimming pared 4 bases from V and 14 bases from J, leaving 15 bases between. Germline V gene data show CDR1 as MGHRA and CDR2 as YSYEKL.

This clonotype appeared many times. The chain carries TRBV5-1 and TRBJ2-5; a weak D match, TRBD2 (6 bases). Trimming left V 2 bases short and J 5 bases short, with 13 bases between. Looked up from germline, CDR1 is SGHRS and CDR2 is YFSETQ. The CDR3 sequence is 14 residues long. The chain's CDR3 is CASSFGGLRETQYF. The DNA of the CDR3 is TGCGCCAGCAGCTTCGGAGGGCTTAGGGAGACCCAGTACTTC.

This clonotype occurred a few times. This may stem from a read error, because a much larger clone lies one nucleotide away. J is TRBJ2-5 and V is TRBV11-2, with D possibly TRBD2 on 6 matching bases. Germline lookup yields CDR1 SGHAT and CDR2 FQNNGV. Trimming left V 2 bases short and J 5 bases short, with 18 bases between. The CDR3 extends over 16 amino acids. CDR3: CASSLHRDSAWETQYF. CDR3 nucleotide sequence: TGTGCCAGCAGCTTACATCGGGACTCCGCCTGGGAGACCCAGTACTTC.

The CDR3 nucleotides read TGTGCCAGCAGCAGGCTAGGCGGGGTCACAACTAATGAAAAACTGTTTTTT. Translating gives CASSRLGGVTTNEKLFF. The chain couples TRBV9 to TRBJ1-4, with D unclear. Germline V CDR1 and CDR2: SGDLS, YYNGEE. This CDR3 has 17 residues. Trimming took off 4 bases at V and 0 bases at J, with 16 bases between the two ends.

At least ten counts were recorded for this clonotype. The chain carries TRBV7-9 and TRBJ1-5; 7 bases map to TRBD1. Germline loops: CDR1 SEHNR, CDR2 FQNEAQ (reference sequence). V lost 8 bases and J lost 2; bases outside the gene matches: 6. This CDR3 spans 14 amino acids. The CDR3 DNA reads as TGTGCCAGCGGGGTCCAGGGGGGCAATCAGCCCCAGCATTTT. Its protein is CASGVQGGNQPQHF.

This clonotype has ten or more counts. V usage is TRBV19 and J usage is TRBJ1-5; the D is unclear. The V end was cut by 6 bases, the J end by 7 bases, with 13 bases between. The CDR3 covers 13 residues. Per germline, CDR1 LNHDA and CDR2 SQIVND (reference sequence). In DNA, the CDR3 is TGTGCCAGTAGACGAGTCGGGCGGCAGCCCCAGCATTTT. Translating gives CASRRVGRQPQHF.

The sample holds many counts of this clonotype. The chain combines TRBV12-5 with TRBJ1-2; D is undetermined. Trimming pared 1 base from V and 4 bases from J, leaving 10 bases between. Germline-derived CDR1 and CDR2 are LGHNT and FRNRAP. The CDR3 contains 14 residues. The CDR3 loop reads CASGLAGGSYGYTF. Here the CDR3 DNA reads TGTGCTAGTGGTTTGGCCGGCGGGTCCTATGGCTACACCTTC.